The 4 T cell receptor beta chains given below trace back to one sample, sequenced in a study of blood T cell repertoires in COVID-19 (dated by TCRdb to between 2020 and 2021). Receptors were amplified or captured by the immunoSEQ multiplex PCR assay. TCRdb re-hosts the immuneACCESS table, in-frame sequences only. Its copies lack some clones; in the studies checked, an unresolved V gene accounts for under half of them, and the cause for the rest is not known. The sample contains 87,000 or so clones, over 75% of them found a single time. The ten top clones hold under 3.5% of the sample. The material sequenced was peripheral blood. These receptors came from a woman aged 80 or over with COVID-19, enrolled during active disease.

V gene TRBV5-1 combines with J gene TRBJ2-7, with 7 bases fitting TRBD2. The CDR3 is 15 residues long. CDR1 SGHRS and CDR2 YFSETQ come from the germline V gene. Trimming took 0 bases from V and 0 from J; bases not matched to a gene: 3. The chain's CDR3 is CASSLVVAGSYEQYF. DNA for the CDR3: TGCGCCAGCAGCTTGGTAGTAGCGGGCTCCTACGAGCAGTACTTC.

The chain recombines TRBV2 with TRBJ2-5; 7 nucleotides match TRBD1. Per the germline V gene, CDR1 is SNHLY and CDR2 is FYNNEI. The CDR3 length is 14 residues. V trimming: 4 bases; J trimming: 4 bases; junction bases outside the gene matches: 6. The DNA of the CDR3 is TGTGCCAGCAGTGCTTACAGGGGTGGAGAGACCCAGTACTTC. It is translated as CASSAYRGGETQYF. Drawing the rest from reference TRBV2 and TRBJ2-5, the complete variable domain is EPEVTQTPSHQVTQMGQEVILRCVPISNHLYFYWYRQILGQKVEFLVSFYNNEISEKSEIFDDQFSVERPDGSNFTLKIRSTKLEDSAMYFCASSAYRGGETQYFGPGTRLLVL.

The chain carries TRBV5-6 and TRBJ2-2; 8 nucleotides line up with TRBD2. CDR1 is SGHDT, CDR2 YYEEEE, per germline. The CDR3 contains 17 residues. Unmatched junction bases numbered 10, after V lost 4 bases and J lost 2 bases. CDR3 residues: CASSAPGLGKNTGELFF. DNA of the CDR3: TGTGCCAGCAGCGCCCCGGGACTAGGGAAAAACACCGGGGAGCTGTTTTTT.

The chain's CDR3 is CASSLDRVTDTQYF. The CDR3 coding sequence is TGCGCCAGCAGCTTGGACAGGGTCACAGATACGCAGTATTTT. The chain uses TRBV5-1 and TRBJ2-3; perhaps TRBD1 as D (6 bases). This CDR3 comprises 14 residues. Germline V gives CDR1 SGHRS, CDR2 YFSETQ. Trimming removed 0 bases from V and 2 bases from J, with 7 bases in between.